This T cell receptor beta chain was profiled in a study of T cell responses to AZD1222 COVID-19 vaccine. Study background: Doses given second, at about 4 or about 12 weeks, were pooled. The study's findings and limits: Repertoires were obtained only post-peak T cell response.

A note on this clone: Its antigen is undetermined.

This table comes from immunoSEQ multiplex PCR, and its TCRdb copy is limited to in-frame clones, with some not included. The table lists more than 95,000 clones, roughly 92% of them singletons, with 4% to 5.5% in the top ten. This specimen consisted of peripheral blood, obtained on day 0 of AZD1222 vaccination. The clonotype comes from an adult in good health.

CDR3 DNA: TGTGCCAGCAGCTTAGACAGGGGAGGAGGCTACGAGCAGTACTTC. Its translation is CASSLDRGGGYEQYF. The rearrangement uses TRBV7-2 and TRBJ2-7; a possible D gene is TRBD1 (7 bases). The V gene's germline CDR1 is SGHTA and CDR2 FQGNSA. The V end was cut by 1 base, the J end by 3 bases, with 13 bases between. This CDR3 spans 15 amino acids. The full variable domain, completed using reference TRBV7-2 and TRBJ2-7, is GAGVSQSPSNKVTEKGKDVELRCDPISGHTALYWYRQSLGQGLEFLIYFQGNSAPDKSGLPSDRFSAERTGGSVSTLTIQRTQQEDSAVYLCASSLDRGGGYEQYFGPGTRLTVT.